These 24 T cell receptor beta chains came from one sample sequenced in a study of blood T cells in healthy people across ages (dated by TCRdb to 2013 to 2016). Libraries were constructed by 5' RACE. Sequencing was performed on an Illumina HiSeq 2500. The second PCR ran for about 6 to 11 cycles and used a J-beta primer mix along with a sample-barcoded 5' primer. TCRdb handled the public reads itself, with Q25 trimming in fastp and clone calling in MiXCR, and kept productive beta chains. Each CDR3 protein appears once, grouped with its most common genes and DNA. The sample table holds some 1.7 million distinct CDR3 sequences, of which 28% were seen once. The ten biggest clones cover roughly 8% of the sample. Sequencing was carried out using blood. The receptors here all came from a woman younger than 45 in good health.

The chain has TRBV30 and TRBJ2-3; unclear D gene. Deletions cut 2 bases from V and 6 bases from J, with 9 bases between. Germline CDR1 reads GTSNPN; CDR2 reads SVGIG (reference sequence). The CDR3 extends over 12 amino acids. The CDR3 DNA sequence: TGTGCCTGGAGTCTCGGGCCGGATACGCAGTATTTT. It is translated as CAWSLGPDTQYF.

This clonotype came up many times. V usage is TRBV7-6 and J usage is TRBJ2-7; 11 bases match TRBD2. The junction had 7 bases not matched to a gene; V was cut back by 6 bases and J by 0 bases. The CDR3 has 16 residues. Germline V gene sequence: CDR1 SGHVS, CDR2 FNYEAQ. In DNA, the CDR3 is TGTGCCAGCAGTCCCACTAGCGGGGGTTTCTCCTACGAGCAGTACTTC. Translating gives CASSPTSGGFSYEQYF.

The chain links TRBV2 to TRBJ2-5; 7 nucleotides match TRBD2. The trim removed 3 bases at V and 1 base at J, leaving 5 bases unmatched. The CDR3 has 15 residues. In germline, CDR1 is SNHLY, CDR2 FYNNEI. CDR3 in DNA: TGTGCCAGCAGTGACCGGACTAGGGGCCAAGAGACCCAGTACTTC. This encodes CASSDRTRGQETQYF.

The chain combines TRBV15 with TRBJ2-5; D unresolved. V was shortened by 1 base and J by 2 bases, with 8 bases between the two germline ends. The germline V gene encodes CDR1 LNHNV and CDR2 YYDKDF (reference sequence). The CDR3 runs to 14 residues. The CDR3 coding sequence is TGTGCCACCAGCAGAGGTCGGCAACAAGAGACCCAGTACTTC. Its translation is CATSRGRQQETQYF.

V and J are TRBV3-1 and TRBJ2-7; 10 nucleotides match TRBD2. V was pared by 1 base and J by 6 bases, with 0 bases of the junction left unmatched. Germline V gene lookup returns CDR1 LGHDT and CDR2 YNNKEL (reference sequence). This CDR3 has 13 amino acids. CDR3 in DNA: TGTGCCAGCAGCCAAGCTAGCGGGAGCGAGCAGTACTTC. It encodes CASSQASGSEQYF.

The genes are TRBV9 and TRBJ2-3; either TRBD1 or TRBD2 may supply D (6 bases each). CDR3 length: 16 amino acids. V lost 6 bases and J 7 bases, leaving 24 bases between the germline ends. Germline CDR1 is SGDLS and CDR2 is YYNGEE. CDR3 region: CASILTRRGESNTQYF. CDR3 nucleotide sequence: TGTGCCAGCATCCTAACCCGAAGGGGGGAAAGTAATACGCAGTATTTT. Together with reference TRBV9 and TRBJ2-3, the CDR3 gives the full variable domain: DSGVTQTPKHLITATGQRVTLRCSPRSGDLSVYWYQQSLDQGLQFLIQYYNGEERAKGNILERFSAQQFPDLHSELNLSSLELGDSALYFCASILTRRGESNTQYFGPGTRLTVL.

The sample holds many counts of this clonotype. The chain combines TRBV5-1 with TRBJ1-5; TRBD1 might be the D (5 bases). The CDR3 contains 14 residues. Trimming left V 5 bases short and J 4 bases short, with 13 bases between. Germline CDR1 is SGHRS and CDR2 is YFSETQ. The DNA of the CDR3 is TGCGCCAGCAGTCTGGGGGGGTTTAATCAGCCCCAGCATTTT. Its translation is CASSLGGFNQPQHF.

This chain connects TRBV20-1 to TRBJ1-4; maybe TRBD1 (6 bases). In germline, CDR1 is DFQATT, CDR2 SNEGSKA (reference sequence). Trimming shortened V by 4 bases and J by 8 bases, and 17 bases separated the two germline ends. This CDR3 is built from 14 residues. DNA for the CDR3: TGCAGTGCTACCCGGAGGGGGGTGGGCGAAAAACTGTTTTTT. Its protein is CSATRRGVGEKLFF.

V and J are TRBV29-1 and TRBJ2-3; D is undetermined. V was clipped by 3 bases and J by 4 bases, with 5 bases between them. Germline V gene lookup returns CDR1 SQVTM and CDR2 ANQGSEA. The CDR3 contains 11 residues. The CDR3 loop reads CSVDRADTQYF. Here the CDR3 DNA reads TGCAGCGTTGACCGTGCAGATACGCAGTATTTT.

The chain has TRBV12-3 or TRBV12-4 and TRBJ2-1, with TRBD2 identical over 7 bases. The J segment lost 0 bases and the V segment lost 6 bases, leaving 17 bases of the junction unmatched. The CDR3 runs to 19 residues. The CDR3 DNA follows: TGTGCCAGCAGCTTCATTTCGCGGGGGAGTCCCAGCTCCTACAATGAGCAGTTCTTC. It yields the protein CASSFISRGSPSSYNEQFF.

CDR3 in DNA: TGTACCGCTACTGGGGCCAACGTCCTGACTTTC. Translated: CTATGANVLTF. The rearrangement links TRBV6-2 or TRBV6-3 to TRBJ2-6; no reliable D call. The CDR3 extends over 11 amino acids. CDR1 and CDR2 from the germline V gene are MNHEY and SVGEGT.

This clonotype was counted many times. This chain links TRBV28 with TRBJ2-1, with D tentatively TRBD2 (5 bases). Germline values: CDR1 MDHEN, CDR2 SYDVKM. This CDR3 has 16 amino acids. The V end lost 5 bases, the J end lost 3 bases, and 17 bases lay between the germline ends. The CDR3 coding sequence is TGTGCCAGCAGTCGCTCAAATGGACTTTTCTACAATGAGCAGTTCTTC. It codes for CASSRSNGLFYNEQFF.

This clonotype was counted a few times. The CDR3 nucleotides are TGTGCCAGCAGCTCCCCCAGGGTCCCGAGGAACACTGAAGCTTTCTTT. This encodes CASSSPRVPRNTEAFF. The rearrangement uses TRBV7-9 and TRBJ1-1; the D gene is possibly TRBD1 (5 bases). This CDR3 is 16 amino acids long. The germline V gene encodes CDR1 SEHNR and CDR2 FQNEAQ (reference sequence). The V end lost 4 bases, the J end lost 1 base, and 16 bases lay between the germline ends.

This clonotype showed up just a few times. The DNA for the CDR3 is TGCAGTGCTAGAGATCACATAAAGCTTGGCTACACCTTC. Encoded protein: CSARDHIKLGYTF. The rearrangement joins TRBV20-1 to TRBJ1-2; D is undetermined. There are 13 residues in the CDR3. Germline V CDR1 and CDR2: DFQATT, SNEGSKA (reference sequence). V was shortened by 0 bases and J by 7 bases, with 12 bases between the two germline ends.

Only a few counts were recorded for this clonotype. V is TRBV5-5 and J is TRBJ2-5; D possibly corresponds to TRBD2 (6 bases). This CDR3 region has 14 residues. CDR1 is SGHKS, CDR2 YYEKEE, per germline (reference sequence). V dropped 3 bases and J dropped 2 bases, with 11 bases sitting between them. The CDR3 bases are TGTGCCAGCAGCTGGGGACTTAATCAAGAGACCCAGTACTTC. It translates to CASSWGLNQETQYF.

This clonotype was picked up a small number of times. V is TRBV27 and J is TRBJ2-7; 7 positions agree with TRBD1. J gave up 5 bases and V 3 bases, and 4 bases lay outside the gene matches. CDR1 is MNHEY, CDR2 SMNVEV, per germline (reference sequence). The CDR3 contains 13 residues. The CDR3 DNA reads TGTGCCAGCAGTTTCTTAACAGGGGACGAGCAGTACTTC. Amino acids: CASSFLTGDEQYF.

This clonotype was observed at least ten times. This chain connects TRBV5-1 to TRBJ2-3; 8 bases agree with TRBD2. Germline lookup yields CDR1 SGHRS and CDR2 YFSETQ. After removal of 0 bases from V and 9 bases from J, the junction contained 3 bases not matched to a gene. CDR3 length: 13 residues. CDR3 sequence (DNA): TGCGCCAGCAGCTTGGAGCCTAGCGGGACGCAGTATTTT. It encodes CASSLEPSGTQYF.

The chain carries TRBV12-3 or TRBV12-4 and TRBJ2-1; D might be TRBD2 (5 bases). The CDR3 covers 14 residues. Deletions cut 4 bases from V and 7 bases from J, with 14 bases between. For the CDR3, the DNA is TGTGCCAGCAGTTCCGTAACTAGGGTGAATGAGCAGTTCTTC. Translated, it gives CASSSVTRVNEQFF.

A few counts support this clonotype. In DNA, the CDR3 is TGTGCCAGCAGCCAAGCAAGACAGGGACCGACCAAGGCGTCCTACGAGCAGTACTTC. Its translation: CASSQARQGPTKASYEQYF. The chain carries TRBV3-1 and TRBJ2-7, with 7 positions matching TRBD1. The CDR3 length is 19 residues. CDR1 is LGHDT and CDR2 is YNNKEL in the germline V gene (reference sequence). Trimming removed 1 base from V and 1 base from J; junction bases left unmatched: 16.

This clonotype was observed a few times. The chain recombines TRBV6-6 with TRBJ2-5, with D unclear. This CDR3 is built from 12 residues. Germline loops: CDR1 MNHNY, CDR2 SVGAGI (reference sequence). The ends were cut back, 5 bases at V and 4 bases at J, with 8 bases in the middle. DNA of the CDR3: TGTGCCAGCAGTCCGGCGGTAGAGACCCAGTACTTC. It encodes CASSPAVETQYF.

The chain recombines TRBV20-1 with TRBJ1-2; 12 positions agree with TRBD1. The length of the CDR3 is 14 residues. Trimming cost V 3 bases and J 7 bases; bases outside gene matches: 6. Germline V gene sequence: CDR1 DFQATT, CDR2 SNEGSKA (reference sequence). CDR3 in DNA: TGCAGTGCTAGTAGAGGGACAGGGGGCGTTGGCTACACCTTC. Protein: CSASRGTGGVGYTF.

A word on this clonotype: A much larger clone differs from this one at a single base, so this may be a read error. The V and J genes are TRBV5-1 and TRBJ2-5, with D perhaps assigned TRBD1 or TRBD2 (7 bases each). The CDR3 runs 17 residues. V gave up 2 bases and J gave up 11 bases, with 28 bases separating them. Germline loops: CDR1 SGHRS, CDR2 YFSETQ. In nucleotides, the CDR3 is TGCGCCAGCAGCTTAGGGGGCGTTGGCGGGAGTCTGGGGGAGCAGTACTTC. Translated, it gives CASSLGGVGGSLGEQYF.

The chain carries TRBV11-2 and TRBJ2-5; 12 nucleotides match TRBD2. Trimming removed 5 bases from V and 4 bases from J; junction bases left unmatched: 5. The CDR3 has 15 amino acids. Germline assignment: CDR1 SGHAT and CDR2 FQNNGV. CDR3 sequence: CASSRPTSGGETQYF. CDR3 sequence (DNA): TGTGCCAGCAGCCGCCCGACTAGCGGGGGAGAGACCCAGTACTTC.

This clonotype showed up just a few times. This chain joins TRBV7-9 and TRBJ2-1; D could derive from TRBD1 or TRBD2 (5 bases each). The CDR3 is 15 residues long. Germline CDR1 reads SEHNR; CDR2 reads FQNEAQ (reference sequence). V gave up 3 bases and J gave up 0 bases, with 9 bases separating them. The CDR3 loop is CASSLGPASYNEQFF. In DNA, the CDR3 is TGTGCCAGCAGCTTGGGACCCGCCTCCTACAATGAGCAGTTCTTC.